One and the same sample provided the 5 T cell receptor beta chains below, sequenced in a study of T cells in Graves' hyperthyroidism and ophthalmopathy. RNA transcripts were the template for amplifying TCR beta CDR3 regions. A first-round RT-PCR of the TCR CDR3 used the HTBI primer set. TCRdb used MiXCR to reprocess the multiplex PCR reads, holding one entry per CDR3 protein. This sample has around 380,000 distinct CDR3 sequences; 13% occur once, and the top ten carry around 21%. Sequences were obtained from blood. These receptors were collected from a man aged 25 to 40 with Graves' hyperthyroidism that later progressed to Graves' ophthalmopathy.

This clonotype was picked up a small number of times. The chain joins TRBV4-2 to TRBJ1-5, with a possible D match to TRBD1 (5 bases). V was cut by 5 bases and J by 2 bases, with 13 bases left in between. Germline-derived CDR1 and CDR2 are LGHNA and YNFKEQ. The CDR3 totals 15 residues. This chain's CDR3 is CASSEREQGNQPQHF. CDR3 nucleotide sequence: TGTGCCAGCAGCGAAAGGGAACAGGGCAATCAGCCCCAGCATTTT.

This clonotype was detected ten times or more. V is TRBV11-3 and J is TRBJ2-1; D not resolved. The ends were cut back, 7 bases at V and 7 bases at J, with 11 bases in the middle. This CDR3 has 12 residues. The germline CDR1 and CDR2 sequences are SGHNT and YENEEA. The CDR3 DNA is TGTGCCAGCACCGACCGTGGGAATGAGCAGTTCTTC. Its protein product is CASTDRGNEQFF.

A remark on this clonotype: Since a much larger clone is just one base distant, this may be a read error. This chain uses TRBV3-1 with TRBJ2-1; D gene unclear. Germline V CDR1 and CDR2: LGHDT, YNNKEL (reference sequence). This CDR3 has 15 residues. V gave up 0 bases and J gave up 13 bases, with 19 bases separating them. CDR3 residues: CASSQDRFIPETQFF. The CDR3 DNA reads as TGTGCCAGCAGCCAAGATAGGTTCATACCCGAGACCCAGTTCTTC.

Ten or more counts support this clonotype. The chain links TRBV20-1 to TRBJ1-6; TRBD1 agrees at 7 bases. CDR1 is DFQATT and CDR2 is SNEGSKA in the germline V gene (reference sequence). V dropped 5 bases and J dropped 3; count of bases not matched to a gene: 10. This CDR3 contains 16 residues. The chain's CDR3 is CSAPREGAVYNSPLHF. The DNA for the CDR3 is TGCAGTGCTCCTCGTGAGGGGGCGGTCTATAATTCACCCCTCCACTTT.

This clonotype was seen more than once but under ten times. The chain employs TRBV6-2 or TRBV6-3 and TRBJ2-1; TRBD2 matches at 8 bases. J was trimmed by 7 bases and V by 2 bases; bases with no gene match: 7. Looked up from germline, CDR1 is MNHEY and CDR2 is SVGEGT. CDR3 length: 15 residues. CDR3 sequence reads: CASSYGGGGLNEQFF. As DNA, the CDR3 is TGTGCCAGCAGTTACGGGGGCGGGGGGCTAAATGAGCAGTTCTTC.